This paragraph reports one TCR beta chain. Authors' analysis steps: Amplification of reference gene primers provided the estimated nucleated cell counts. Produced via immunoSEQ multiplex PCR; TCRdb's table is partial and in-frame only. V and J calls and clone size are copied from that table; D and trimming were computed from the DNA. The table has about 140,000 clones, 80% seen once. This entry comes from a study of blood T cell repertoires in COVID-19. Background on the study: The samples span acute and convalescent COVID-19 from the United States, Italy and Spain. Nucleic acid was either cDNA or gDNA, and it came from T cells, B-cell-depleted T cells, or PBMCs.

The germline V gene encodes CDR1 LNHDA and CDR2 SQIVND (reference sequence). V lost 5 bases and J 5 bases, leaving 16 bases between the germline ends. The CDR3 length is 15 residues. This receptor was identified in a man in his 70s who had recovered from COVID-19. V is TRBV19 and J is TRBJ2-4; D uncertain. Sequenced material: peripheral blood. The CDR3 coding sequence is TGTGCCAGTAGTCTCCCTGCTGGCATCCAAAACATTCAGTACTTC. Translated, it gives CASSLPAGIQNIQYF.